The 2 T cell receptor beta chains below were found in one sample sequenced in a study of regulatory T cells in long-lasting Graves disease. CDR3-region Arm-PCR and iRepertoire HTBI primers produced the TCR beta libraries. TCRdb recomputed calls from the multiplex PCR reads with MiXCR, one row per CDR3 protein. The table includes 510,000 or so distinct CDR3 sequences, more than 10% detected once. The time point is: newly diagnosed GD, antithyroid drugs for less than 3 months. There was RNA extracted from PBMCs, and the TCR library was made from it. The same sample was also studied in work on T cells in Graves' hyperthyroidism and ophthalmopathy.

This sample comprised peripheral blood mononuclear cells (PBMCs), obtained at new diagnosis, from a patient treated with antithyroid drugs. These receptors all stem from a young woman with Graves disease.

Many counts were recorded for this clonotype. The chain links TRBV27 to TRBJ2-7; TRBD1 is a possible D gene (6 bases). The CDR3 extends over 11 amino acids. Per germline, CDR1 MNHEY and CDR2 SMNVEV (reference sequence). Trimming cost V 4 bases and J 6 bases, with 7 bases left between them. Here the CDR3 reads CASSWGREQYF. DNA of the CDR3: TGTGCCAGCAGTTGGGGGCGCGAGCAGTACTTC.

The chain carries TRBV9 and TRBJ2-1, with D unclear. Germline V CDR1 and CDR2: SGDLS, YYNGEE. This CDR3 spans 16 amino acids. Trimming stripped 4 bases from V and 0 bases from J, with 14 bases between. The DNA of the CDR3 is TGTGCCAGCAGCCCTCGGGCTGTGAGCTCCTACAATGAGCAGTTCTTC. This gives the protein CASSPRAVSSYNEQFF.